This T cell receptor beta chain was recovered during a study of CD8+ T cells in alopecia areata. Overall study results and limits: Against the mouse data, patients shared TCRs less clearly, possibly for HLA reasons.

Once RNA had been extracted, it was reverse transcribed into cDNA to act as the sequencing template. Clones were sequenced by immunoSEQ multiplex PCR, and TCRdb holds only the in-frame ones, with some missing. This repertoire shows around 29,000 clones, roughly 58% found once; its top ten account for more than 15%. Sampling of alopecia areata patients yielded lesional scalp punch biopsies as well as peripheral blood. This clone was found a few times. The antigen is unknown. The receptor was derived from a human donor with alopecia areata. The sample was NKG2D-high CD8+ T cells sorted from blood.

CDR3 region: CASFPLNSWGLGVENTEAFF. The CDR3 DNA sequence: TGTGCCAGCTTCCCTCTAAATTCATGGGGGCTTGGTGTGGAGAACACTGAAGCTTTCTTT. The chain uses TRBV2 and TRBJ1-1, with TRBD1 as a possible D gene (6 bases). Trimming took off 8 bases at V and 1 base at J, with 32 bases between the two ends. Germline-derived CDR1 and CDR2 are SNHLY and FYNNEI. There are 20 residues in the CDR3.